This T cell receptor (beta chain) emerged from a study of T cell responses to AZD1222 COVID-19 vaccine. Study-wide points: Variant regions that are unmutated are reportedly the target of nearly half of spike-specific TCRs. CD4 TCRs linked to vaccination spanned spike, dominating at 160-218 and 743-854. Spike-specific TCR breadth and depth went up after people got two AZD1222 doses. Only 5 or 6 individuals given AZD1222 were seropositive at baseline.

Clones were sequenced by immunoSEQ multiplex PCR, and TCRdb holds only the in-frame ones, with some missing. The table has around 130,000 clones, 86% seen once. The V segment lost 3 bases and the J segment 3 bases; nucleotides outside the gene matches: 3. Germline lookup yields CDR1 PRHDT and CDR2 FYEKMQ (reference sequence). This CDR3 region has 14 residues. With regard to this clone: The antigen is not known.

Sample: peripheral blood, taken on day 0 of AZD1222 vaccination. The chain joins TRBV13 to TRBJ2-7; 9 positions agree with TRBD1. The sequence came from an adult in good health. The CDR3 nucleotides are TGTGCCAGCAGCTTCCGGGACAGGGTCTACGAGCAGTACTTC. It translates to CASSFRDRVYEQYF.